This is a list of T cell receptor beta chains from one sample in a study of shared clonotypes between healthy human individuals. Only in-frame clones appear in the TCRdb table, and some are missing; sequencing was by immunoSEQ multiplex PCR. The data contain approximately 470,000 clones, 70% to 80% of them seen just once; the ten biggest clones take up around 12%. Sequencing used PBMCs. The receptors here all came from a woman in her thirties or forties in good health. Some clones in this sample may be carry-over from other donors' samples. CDR3s include the opening cysteine and the closing phenylalanine or tryptophan. A D gene is named only where the DNA matches it firmly. Clone size is stated in some rows and not others, as once, few, many or a class when expanded.

size: -; V: TRBV4-2; J: TRBJ1-3; D: TRBD1; CDR3: CASSQSPSGTASGNTIYF; DNA: TGTGCCAGCAGCCAAAGCCCATCCGGGACAGCCTCTGGAAACACCATATATTTT
size: -; V: TRBV25-1; J: TRBJ2-5; D: TRBD1; CDR3: CASSEYRTGQETQYF; DNA: TGTGCCAGCAGTGAATATAGGACAGGGCAAGAGACCCAGTACTTC
size: few; V: TRBV5-1; J: TRBJ2-7; D: -; CDR3: CASSLASGQDAKSYEQYF; DNA: TGCGCCAGCAGCTTGGCGTCAGGGCAGGATGCCAAGTCCTACGAGCAGTACTTC
size: -; V: TRBV7-3; J: TRBJ2-2; D: -; CDR3: CASSSNPGELFF; DNA: TGTGCCAGCAGTTCTAACCCCGGTGAGCTGTTTTTT
size: -; V: TRBV7-6; J: TRBJ2-7; D: -; CDR3: CASRPRDYEQYF; DNA: TGTGCCAGCAGACCCAGGGACTACGAGCAGTACTTC
size: -; V: TRBV5-6; J: TRBJ2-1; D: -; CDR3: CASSQELDGSSYNEQFF; DNA: TGTGCCAGCAGCCAGGAACTCGACGGGAGCTCCTACAATGAGCAGTTCTTC
size: -; V: TRBV4-2; J: TRBJ2-3; D: TRBD2; CDR3: CASSQASSGRPGTDTQYF; DNA: TGTGCCAGCAGCCAGGCTTCTTCCGGGAGGCCAGGCACAGATACGCAGTATTTT
size: -; V: TRBV11-2; J: TRBJ2-2; D: TRBD1; CDR3: CASSRTGNTGELFF; DNA: TGTGCCAGCAGCAGGACAGGCAACACCGGGGAGCTGTTTTTT
size: -; V: TRBV6-1; J: TRBJ2-7; D: TRBD2; CDR3: CASSEIAGGVYEQYF; DNA: TGTGCCAGCAGTGAGATAGCGGGAGGAGTCTACGAGCAGTACTTC
size: -; V: TRBV28; J: TRBJ2-3; D: -; CDR3: CASSYRGPLKYF; DNA: TGTGCCAGCAGTTACCGGGGGCCCTTAAAGTATTTT
size: -; V: TRBV19; J: TRBJ2-7; D: -; CDR3: CASSRQPTSAYEQYF; DNA: TGTGCCAGTAGTCGCCAACCCACGAGCGCCTACGAGCAGTACTTC
size: -; V: TRBV19; J: TRBJ1-1; D: -; CDR3: CASSIFGTQFTVAEAFF; DNA: TGTGCCAGTAGTATCTTCGGGACCCAATTTACGGTCGCTGAAGCTTTCTTT
size: -; V: TRBV6-1; J: TRBJ2-1; D: TRBD2; CDR3: CATCLAGVYNEQFF; DNA: TGTGCCACCTGTCTAGCGGGAGTCTACAATGAGCAGTTCTTC
size: -; V: TRBV6-1; J: TRBJ2-1; D: -; CDR3: CASSETTGVADEQFF; DNA: TGTGCCAGCAGTGAAACTACAGGTGTAGCCGATGAGCAGTTCTTC
size: -; V: TRBV10-3; J: TRBJ1-2; D: -; CDR3: CAISESLGLRYGYTF; DNA: TGTGCCATCAGTGAGTCGTTGGGCCTCCGCTATGGCTACACCTTC
size: -; V: TRBV30; J: TRBJ1-1; D: -; CDR3: CAWSKQENTEAFF; DNA: TGTGCCTGGAGTAAACAGGAGAACACTGAAGCTTTCTTT
size: -; V: TRBV21-1; J: TRBJ1-5; D: -; CDR3: CASSKRQGYSNQPQHF; DNA: TGTGCCAGCAGCAAAAGACAGGGATATAGCAATCAGCCCCAGCATTTT
size: -; V: TRBV4-1; J: TRBJ2-7; D: -; CDR3: CASSPQGQTYEQYF; DNA: TGCGCCAGCAGCCCCCAAGGACAAACCTACGAGCAGTACTTC
size: -; V: TRBV15; J: TRBJ1-1; D: TRBD1; CDR3: CATSKQGIGVNTEAFF; DNA: TGTGCCACCAGCAAACAGGGGATTGGCGTGAACACTGAAGCTTTCTTT
size: -; V: TRBV5-5; J: TRBJ2-1; D: -; CDR3: CASSLWDSPSNEQFF; DNA: TGTGCCAGCAGCTTGTGGGACTCCCCCAGCAATGAGCAGTTCTTC
size: few; V: TRBV15; J: TRBJ1-2; D: -; CDR3: CATSAWGDYGYTF; DNA: TGTGCCACCAGCGCCTGGGGGGACTATGGCTACACCTTC
size: -; V: TRBV19; J: TRBJ2-4; D: TRBD1; CDR3: CASSIAQDRAAQYF; DNA: TGTGCCAGTAGTATAGCGCAGGACAGGGCTGCTCAGTACTTC
size: -; V: TRBV6-1; J: TRBJ1-4; D: -; CDR3: CASSEALATNEKLFF; DNA: TGTGCCAGCAGTGAAGCTCTGGCAACTAATGAAAAACTGTTTTTT
size: -; V: TRBV7-2; J: TRBJ2-6; D: -; CDR3: CASSWGSGANVLTF; DNA: TGTGCCAGCAGTTGGGGCTCTGGGGCCAACGTCCTGACTTTC
size: -; V: TRBV5-1; J: TRBJ2-3; D: -; CDR3: CASSLDGTSPNTDTQYF; DNA: TGCGCCAGCAGCTTGGACGGGACTTCCCCCAACACAGATACGCAGTATTTT
size: -; V: TRBV9; J: TRBJ1-6; D: -; CDR3: CASSVDPYSYNSPLHF; DNA: TGTGCCAGCAGCGTAGACCCCTACTCCTATAATTCACCCCTCCACTTT
size: medium-sized; V: TRBV18; J: TRBJ1-1; D: -; CDR3: CASSPQGAEAFF; DNA: TGTGCCAGCTCACCACAGGGTGCTGAAGCTTTCTTT
size: -; V: TRBV28; J: TRBJ1-4; D: -; CDR3: CASSPPTAATNEKLFF; DNA: TGTGCCAGCAGTCCACCGACTGCTGCAACTAATGAAAAACTGTTTTTT
size: -; V: TRBV19; J: TRBJ1-1; D: -; CDR3: CASSINGDGTEAFF; DNA: TGTGCCAGTAGTATTAACGGGGATGGCACTGAAGCTTTCTTT
size: -; V: TRBV28; J: TRBJ1-4; D: -; CDR3: CASTTSSTTTNEKLFF; DNA: TGTGCCAGCACCACCAGCAGTACCACAACTAATGAAAAACTGTTTTTT
size: -; V: TRBV28; J: TRBJ2-1; D: TRBD1; CDR3: CASSLGQGGGDEQFF; DNA: TGTGCCAGCAGCCTCGGACAGGGAGGAGGCGATGAGCAGTTCTTC
size: -; V: TRBV9; J: TRBJ2-1; D: -; CDR3: CASSVGLEPAYNEQFF; DNA: TGTGCCAGCAGCGTCGGGTTGGAGCCGGCCTACAATGAGCAGTTCTTC
size: -; V: TRBV7-9; J: TRBJ1-5; D: -; CDR3: CASSLGRGRGSNQPQHF; DNA: TGTGCCAGCAGCTTGGGGAGGGGGAGGGGGAGCAATCAGCCCCAGCATTTT
size: few; V: TRBV2; J: TRBJ2-7; D: TRBD1; CDR3: CASSAGGSEQYF; DNA: TGTGCCAGCAGTGCAGGGGGTAGCGAGCAGTACTTC
size: -; V: TRBV27; J: TRBJ2-1; D: TRBD2; CDR3: CASSGRGGRHNEQFF; DNA: TGTGCCAGCAGTGGTCGGGGGGGGAGACACAATGAGCAGTTCTTC
size: -; V: TRBV7-2; J: TRBJ1-1; D: -; CDR3: CASSPAGAGGTEAFF; DNA: TGTGCCAGCAGCCCTGCAGGGGCGGGCGGCACTGAAGCTTTCTTT
size: -; V: TRBV28; J: TRBJ2-7; D: TRBD2; CDR3: CASIAGGLYEQYF; DNA: TGTGCCAGCATAGCGGGAGGGCTTTACGAGCAGTACTTC
size: many; V: TRBV29-1; J: TRBJ2-1; D: TRBD2; CDR3: CSVAGLAGVNEQFF; DNA: TGCAGCGTTGCTGGACTAGCGGGGGTTAATGAGCAGTTCTTC
size: -; V: TRBV7-9; J: TRBJ2-3; D: -; CDR3: CASSRTLTSTDTQYF; DNA: TGTGCCAGCAGCCGGACTTTGACTAGCACAGATACGCAGTATTTT
size: -; V: TRBV30; J: TRBJ1-1; D: -; CDR3: CAWRSGTLGAFF; DNA: TGTGCCTGGAGGTCAGGGACACTGGGAGCTTTCTTT
size: -; V: TRBV2; J: TRBJ2-1; D: TRBD1; CDR3: CASSLTGGSYNEQFF; DNA: TGTGCCAGCAGCCTTACAGGGGGCTCCTACAATGAGCAGTTCTTC
size: -; V: TRBV5-1; J: TRBJ2-3; D: TRBD2; CDR3: CASSGTSGADTQYF; DNA: TGCGCCAGCAGCGGGACTAGCGGGGCAGATACGCAGTATTTT